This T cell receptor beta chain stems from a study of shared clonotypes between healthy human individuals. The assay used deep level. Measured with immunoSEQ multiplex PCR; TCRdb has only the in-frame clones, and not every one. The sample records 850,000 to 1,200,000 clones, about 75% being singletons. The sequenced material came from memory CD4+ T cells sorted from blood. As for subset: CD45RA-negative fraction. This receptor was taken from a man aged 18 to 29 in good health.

The CDR3 DNA is TGTGCCAGCAGCTTAGGACCCGGAGAGACCCAGTACTTC. Translation gives CASSLGPGETQYF. The rearrangement links TRBV11-3 to TRBJ2-5; D remains unclear. Between the trimmed V and J ends, which lost 1 base and 4 bases, there was a span of 7 bases. The CDR3 extends over 13 amino acids. CDR1 is SGHNT, CDR2 YENEEA, per germline. The full variable domain, its missing parts supplied by reference TRBV11-3 and TRBJ2-5, is EAGVVQSPRYKIIEKKQPVAFWCNPISGHNTLYWYLQNLGQGPELLIRYENEEAVDDSQLPKDRFSAERLKGVDSTLKIQPAELGDSAVYLCASSLGPGETQYFGPGTRLLVL.